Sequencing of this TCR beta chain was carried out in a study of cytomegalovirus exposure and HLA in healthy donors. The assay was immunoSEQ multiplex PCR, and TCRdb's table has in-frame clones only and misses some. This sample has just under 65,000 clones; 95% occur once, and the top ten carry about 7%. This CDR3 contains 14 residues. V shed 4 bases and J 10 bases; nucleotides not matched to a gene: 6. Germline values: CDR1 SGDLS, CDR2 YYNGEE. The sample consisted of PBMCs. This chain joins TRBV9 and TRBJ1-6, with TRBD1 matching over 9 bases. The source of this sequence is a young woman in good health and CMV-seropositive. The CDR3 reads CASSNTGGLSPLHF. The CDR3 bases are TGTGCCAGCAGCAATACAGGGGGCCTCTCACCCCTCCACTTT.